This T cell receptor beta chain is drawn from a study of cytomegalovirus exposure and HLA in healthy donors. Study-wide context: In an early release, HLA-typed donors contributed tens of millions of unique TCR sequences.

Donors likely had unrecorded immune exposures despite being nominally healthy when sampled. Study-level results: Reportedly, fewer N-insertions than the approximately 700-donor mean appeared in an Asian-associated ancestry cluster in a later analysis. According to an earlier analysis, most TCR beta V segments yielded productive rearrangements about 90% or about 30% of the time.

It was with 60 Vbeta and 13 Jbeta primers that the PCR ran. Method: immunoSEQ multiplex PCR; TCRdb's copy keeps in-frame clones and lacks some. The profile covers about 210,000 clones, with 60% to 80% appearing a single time and 1.8% taken by the ten largest. Points on this clone: Its antigen is undetermined.

The germline CDR1 and CDR2 sequences are SGHNT and YYREEE (reference sequence). V dropped 0 bases and J dropped 6; count of bases not matched to a gene: 6. The CDR3 runs to 15 residues. The sequence came from a male donor in good health and CMV-seronegative. The sequenced sample consisted of PBMCs. The rearrangement links TRBV5-4 to TRBJ2-7, with 10 bases that match TRBD2. CDR3 loop: CASSLAKAGGGEQYF. The CDR3 coding sequence is TGTGCCAGCAGCTTGGCCAAAGCGGGAGGGGGCGAGCAGTACTTC.